The following is a TCR beta chain sequence with its context. Its antigen is unknown. This record comes from a study of cytomegalovirus exposure and HLA in healthy donors. Overall study results and limits: Among the CMV-associated chains, three were confirmed in vitro as specific for CMV antigens.

The PCR was carried out with 60 Vbeta primers and 13 Jbeta primers. Libraries were prepared by immunoSEQ multiplex PCR; TCRdb keeps only in-frame clonotypes and omits some of them. In the table there are fewer than 80,000 clones, roughly 80% of which are singletons. The CDR3 has 13 residues. Trimming shortened V by 6 bases and J by 5 bases, and 11 bases separated the two germline ends. The germline V gene has CDR1 SNHLY and CDR2 FYNNEI. This TCR derives from a middle-aged woman in good health and CMV-seropositive. Source material: PBMCs. V is TRBV2 and J is TRBJ2-1; TRBD2 is a possible D gene (6 bases). This CDR3 reads CASRRGQNNEQFF. The CDR3 DNA reads as TGTGCCAGCAGGCGGGGCCAAAACAATGAGCAGTTCTTC. The full variable domain, with the rest looked up from reference TRBV2 and TRBJ2-1, is EPEVTQTPSHQVTQMGQEVILRCVPISNHLYFYWYRQILGQKVEFLVSFYNNEISEKSEIFDDQFSVERPDGSNFTLKIRSTKLEDSAMYFCASRRGQNNEQFFGPGTRLTVL.